Given below is one T cell receptor (beta chain) in context. The sample originates from a study of blood T cell repertoires in COVID-19. The method was immunoSEQ multiplex PCR; TCRdb's version includes in-frame clones alone and lacks a portion of them. Of about 62,000 clones listed, roughly 90% are singletons. The CDR3 is 12 amino acids. V shed 2 bases, J shed 3 bases, and the junction held 0 bases outside the gene matches. Germline values: CDR1 GTSNPN, CDR2 SVGIG (reference sequence). The specimen sequenced was peripheral blood. This TCR was sampled from a human donor in a cohort sampled during active COVID-19. The genes are TRBV30 and TRBJ2-7; TRBD1 agrees at 8 bases. CDR3 amino acids: CAWSTGGYEQYF. Written as DNA, the CDR3 is TGTGCCTGGAGTACAGGGGGCTACGAGCAGTACTTC.